The T cell receptor beta chain under discussion was sequenced for a study of graft-versus-host responses after intestinal transplantation. Study-wide results and limits: High graft-versus-host to host-versus-graft T cell clonal ratios marked allografts of patients with graft-donor macrochimerism.

Of note for this clone: Antigen specificity is unknown.

Sequenced by immunoSEQ multiplex PCR; TCRdb stores in-frame clones only, minus some. Of about 100,000 clones listed, roughly nine tenths are singletons. The sequences come from unstimulated CD4+ T cells sorted from spleen or lymph node cells, collected before transplant. The origin of this receptor is a human donor who was the organ donor for an intestinal transplant.

CDR3 bases: TGTGCCAGCAGTGAAGGGACAGGGGCTGGCTACACCTTC. Translated: CASSEGTGAGYTF. J is TRBJ1-2 and V is TRBV2, with TRBD1 matching over 9 bases. CDR1 and CDR2 (germline): SNHLY, FYNNEI. J gave up 7 bases and V 1 base, and 1 base lay outside the gene matches. There are 13 residues in the CDR3.